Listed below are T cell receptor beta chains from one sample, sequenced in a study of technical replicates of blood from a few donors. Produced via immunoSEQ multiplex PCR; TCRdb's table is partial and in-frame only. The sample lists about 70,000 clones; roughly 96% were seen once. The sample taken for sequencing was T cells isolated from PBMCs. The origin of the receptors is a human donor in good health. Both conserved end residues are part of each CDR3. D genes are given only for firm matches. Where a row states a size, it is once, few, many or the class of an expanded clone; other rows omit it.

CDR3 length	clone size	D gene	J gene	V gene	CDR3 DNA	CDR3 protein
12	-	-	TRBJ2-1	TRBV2	TGTGCCAGCAGCGACACCTACAATGAGCAGTTCTTC	CASSDTYNEQFF
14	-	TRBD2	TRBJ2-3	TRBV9	TGTGCCAGCAGCGGGGAGGGTAGCACAGATACGCAGTATTTT	CASSGEGSTDTQYF
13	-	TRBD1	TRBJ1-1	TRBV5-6	TGTGCCAGCAGCTCGACAGGGGGCACTGAAGCTTTCTTT	CASSSTGGTEAFF
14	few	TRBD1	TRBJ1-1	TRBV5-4	TGTGCCAGCAGCTGGGACAGGTCGAACACTGAAGCTTTCTTT	CASSWDRSNTEAFF
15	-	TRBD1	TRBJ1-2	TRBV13	TGTGCCAGCAGCTTAGGTACAGGGGGCGGCTATGGCTACACCTTC	CASSLGTGGGYGYTF
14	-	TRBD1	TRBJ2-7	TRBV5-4	TGTGCCAGCAGCTCGAACCGGGACAGTGGCGAGCAGTACTTC	CASSSNRDSGEQYF
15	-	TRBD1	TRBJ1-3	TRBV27	TGTGCCAGCAGTTTTACAGGGGCGGTTGGAAACACCATATATTTT	CASSFTGAVGNTIYF
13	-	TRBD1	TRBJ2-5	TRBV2	TGTGCCAGCAGGAGGGACAGGAGGGAGACCCAGTACTTC	CASRRDRRETQYF
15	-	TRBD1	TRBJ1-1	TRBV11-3	TGTGCCAGCAGCTTAGAAGGACAGGCGAACACTGAAGCTTTCTTT	CASSLEGQANTEAFF
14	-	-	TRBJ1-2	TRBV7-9	TGTGCCAGCAGCTTAGGGGCAGCTAACTATGGCTACACCTTC	CASSLGAANYGYTF
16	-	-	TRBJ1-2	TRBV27	TGTGCCAGCAGTTTAGTGGGTCGGCCGCGGAACTATGGCTACACCTTC	CASSLVGRPRNYGYTF
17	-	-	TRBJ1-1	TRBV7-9	TGTGCCAGCAGCTTCATCCCGGGGGAGATTATCAGCACTGAAGCTTTCTTT	CASSFIPGEIISTEAFF
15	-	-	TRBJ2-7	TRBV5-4	TGTGCCAGCAGCTTGCAGGCCTCTCCCACCTACGAGCAGTACTTC	CASSLQASPTYEQYF
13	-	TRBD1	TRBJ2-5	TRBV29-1	TGCAGCGTTGGGACAGGGTTGGGGGAGACCCAGTACTTC	CSVGTGLGETQYF
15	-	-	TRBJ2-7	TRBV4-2	TGTGCCAGCAGCCAAGATGGCAGGGGGGACTACGAGCAGTACTTC	CASSQDGRGDYEQYF
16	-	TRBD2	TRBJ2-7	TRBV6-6	TGTGCCAGCAGTTACTCAGGGCGGGAGGTTACCCACGAGCAGTACTTC	CASSYSGREVTHEQYF
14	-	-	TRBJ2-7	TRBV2	TGTGCCAGCAGCCGGGACTGGCGTACGTACGAGCAGTACTTC	CASSRDWRTYEQYF
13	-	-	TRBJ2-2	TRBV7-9	TGTGCCAGCAGCCCAGGGCTGGGGAGGCAACTGTTTTTT	CASSPGLGRQLFF
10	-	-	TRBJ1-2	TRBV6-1	TGTGCCAGCTCGGACTATGGCTACACCTTC	CASSDYGYTF
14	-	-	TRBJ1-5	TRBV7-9	TGTGCCAGCAGCTCCGAGGGGGGCAATCAGCCCCAGCATTTT	CASSSEGGNQPQHF
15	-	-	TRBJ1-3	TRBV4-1	TGCGCCAGCAGCCCTGACCACTACTCTGGAAACACCATATATTTT	CASSPDHYSGNTIYF
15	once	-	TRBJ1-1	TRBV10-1	TGCGCCAGCAGTCGCTACAGGGATGATTGGCCTGAAGCTTTCTTT	CASSRYRDDWPEAFF
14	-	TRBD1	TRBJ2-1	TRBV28	TGTGCCAGCGGACCGCCGGGACAGTACCATGAGCAGTTCTTC	CASGPPGQYHEQFF
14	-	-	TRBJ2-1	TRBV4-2	TGTGCCAGCAGCCAAGAAACAGGGTACGCTGGGCAGTTCTTC	CASSQETGYAGQFF
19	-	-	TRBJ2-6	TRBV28	TGTGCCAGCAGCTCATTCACAGGGCCCCGAGGGTCTGGGGCCAACGTCCTGACTTTC	CASSSFTGPRGSGANVLTF
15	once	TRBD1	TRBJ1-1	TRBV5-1	TGCGCCAGCAGCCCCCGGACAGGGTGGAACACTGAAGCTTTCTTT	CASSPRTGWNTEAFF
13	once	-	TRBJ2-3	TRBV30	TGTGCCTGGAGTGGGCTAGCAGGCGATACGCAGTATTTT	CAWSGLAGDTQYF
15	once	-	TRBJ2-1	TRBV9	TGTGCCAGCATATCGGCTGGCGGGGCGTACAATGAGCAGTTCTTC	CASISAGGAYNEQFF
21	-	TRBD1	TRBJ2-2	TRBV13	TGTGCCAGCAGTAAGCCGAAAGGGGGCAAAGGGGTTCCGGGGAACACCGGGGAGCTGTTTTTT	CASSKPKGGKGVPGNTGELFF
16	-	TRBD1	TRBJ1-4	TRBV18	TGTGCCAGCTCACCACTTTCCGGACAGGGCGGAGAAAAACTGTTTTTT	CASSPLSGQGGEKLFF
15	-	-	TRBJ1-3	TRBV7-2	TGTGCCAGCAGCCATGACAGTAACTCTGGAAACACCATATATTTT	CASSHDSNSGNTIYF
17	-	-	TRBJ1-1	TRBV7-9	TGTGCCAGCAGCTTAGAAATATGGGACTTTATGAACACTGAAGCTTTCTTT	CASSLEIWDFMNTEAFF
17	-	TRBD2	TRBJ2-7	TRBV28	TGTGCCAGCAGTTTCGTCCGTTCGACTAGCGGGACATACGAGCAGTACTTC	CASSFVRSTSGTYEQYF
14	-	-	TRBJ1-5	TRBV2	TGTGCCAGCAGTTCGCAGGGCCTCAATCAGCCCCAGCATTTT	CASSSQGLNQPQHF
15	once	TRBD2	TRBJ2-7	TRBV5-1	TGCGCCAGCAGCCGGACTAGCGGGAGCTCCTACGAGCAGTACTTC	CASSRTSGSSYEQYF
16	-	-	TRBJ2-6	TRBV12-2	TGTGCAAGTCGCCTCCCACCAGGTGGTGGGGCCAACGTCCTGACTTTC	CASRLPPGGGANVLTF
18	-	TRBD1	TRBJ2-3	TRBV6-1	TGTGCCAGCAGTGAAGCTCATGGGGGGACAGGGACCGCAGATACGCAGTATTTT	CASSEAHGGTGTADTQYF
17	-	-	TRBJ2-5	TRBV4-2	TGTGCCAGCAGCCAAGGGCCCTGGGGGGGGACACAAGAGACCCAGTACTTC	CASSQGPWGGTQETQYF
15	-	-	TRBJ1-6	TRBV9	TGTGCCAGCAGCGTCTCCGACAGGCTGAATTCACCCCTCCACTTT	CASSVSDRLNSPLHF
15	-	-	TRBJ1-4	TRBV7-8	TGTGCCAGCGGCCGCACAGGTGCAACTAATGAAAAACTGTTTTTT	CASGRTGATNEKLFF
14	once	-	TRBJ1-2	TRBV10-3	TGTGCCATCAGTGAAACTGAGCGGCTCTATGGCTACACCTTC	CAISETERLYGYTF
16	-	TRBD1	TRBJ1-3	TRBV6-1	TGTGCCAGCAGTGTCCGGGACAGATACACTGGAAACACCATATATTTT	CASSVRDRYTGNTIYF
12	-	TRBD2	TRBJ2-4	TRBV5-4	TGTGCCAGCAGCTGGACTAGCGGGATTCAGTACTTC	CASSWTSGIQYF
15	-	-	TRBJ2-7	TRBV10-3	TGTGCCATCAGTGGGGGACTTCGGGGGACCTACGAGCAGTACTTC	CAISGGLRGTYEQYF
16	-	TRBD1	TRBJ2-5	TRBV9	TGTGCCAGCAGCGCCCACAGAAGGGGGCCCGGAGAGACCCAGTACTTC	CASSAHRRGPGETQYF
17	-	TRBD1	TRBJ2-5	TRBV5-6	TGTGCCAGCAGCCCGGGGACAGGTCCCGTTTTCCAAGAGACCCAGTACTTC	CASSPGTGPVFQETQYF
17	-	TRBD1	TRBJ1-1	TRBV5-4	TGTGCCAGCAGCGCAGGTGAGACAGGGGAATTGAACACTGAAGCTTTCTTT	CASSAGETGELNTEAFF
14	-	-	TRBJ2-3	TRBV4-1	TGCGCCAGCAGCCAACAACAGGGCACAGATACGCAGTATTTT	CASSQQQGTDTQYF